The 12 T cell receptor beta chains in this list originate from one sample, sequenced in a study of T cell responses to AZD1222 COVID-19 vaccine. TCRdb's copy holds only in-frame clones and misses some; the assay was immunoSEQ multiplex PCR. The sample includes 110,000 to 150,000 clones, over 80% of them seen just once. The starting material was peripheral blood, obtained 28 days after the second AZD1222 dose. These receptors were taken from an adult who received the AZD1222 COVID-19 vaccine.

This CDR3 is CASSLWGRGADTQYF. In DNA form, the CDR3 reads TGTGCCAGCAGCTTGTGGGGCAGGGGGGCTGATACGCAGTATTTT. The J gene is TRBJ2-3, the V gene TRBV5-4, with D tentatively TRBD1 (7 bases). The V gene lost 1 base and the J gene lost 6 bases, with 15 bases spanning the gap. This CDR3 spans 15 amino acids. Germline CDR1 reads SGHNT; CDR2 reads YYREEE (reference sequence).

The rearrangement links TRBV30 to TRBJ2-1, with a weak D call TRBD2 (5 bases). Germline lookup yields CDR1 GTSNPN and CDR2 SVGIG (reference sequence). V was pared by 4 bases and J by 1 base, with 11 bases between. The CDR3 loop spans 14 amino acids. The chain's CDR3 is CAWKQRSSYNEQFF. The DNA of the CDR3 is TGTGCCTGGAAGCAGCGGAGTTCCTACAATGAGCAGTTCTTC.

The chain couples TRBV19 to TRBJ1-6; no definite D call. V shed 2 bases and J shed 6 bases, with 11 bases lying between them. Germline CDR1 reads LNHDA; CDR2 reads SQIVND (reference sequence). The CDR3 length is 15 residues. The CDR3 loop is CASSISKQANSPLHF. The CDR3 DNA sequence: TGTGCCAGTAGTATAAGTAAACAAGCTAATTCACCCCTCCACTTT.

The chain has TRBV18 and TRBJ1-1; D is uncertain. Between the trimmed V and J ends, which lost 3 bases and 3 bases, there was a span of 2 bases. Germline V lookup: CDR1 KGHSH, CDR2 LQKENI. The CDR3 has 11 amino acids. The CDR3 nucleotides read TGTGCCAGCTCACCCGACACTGAAGCTTTCTTT. Protein: CASSPDTEAFF. Full variable domain (rest looked up from reference TRBV18 and TRBJ1-1): NAGVMQNPRHLVRRRGQEARLRCSPMKGHSHVYWYRQLPEEGLKFMVYLQKENIIDESGMPKERFSAEFPKEGPSILRIQQVVRGDSAAYFCASSPDTEAFFGQGTRLTVV.

The genes are TRBV9 and TRBJ1-3, with D possibly being TRBD1 (5 bases). V was clipped by 7 bases and J by 3 bases, with 11 bases between them. CDR3 size: 13 residues. Germline loops: CDR1 SGDLS, CDR2 YYNGEE. Here the CDR3 reads CASGGVRGNTIYF. The CDR3 nucleotides read TGTGCCAGCGGGGGGGTGCGTGGAAACACCATATATTTT. The complete variable domain, with remaining parts taken from reference TRBV9 and TRBJ1-3, reads DSGVTQTPKHLITATGQRVTLRCSPRSGDLSVYWYQQSLDQGLQFLIQYYNGEERAKGNILERFSAQQFPDLHSELNLSSLELGDSALYFCASGGVRGNTIYFGEGSWLTVV.

This chain uses TRBV6-5 with TRBJ1-6, with TRBD1 identical over 9 bases. Germline CDR1 is MNHEY and CDR2 is SVGAGI. The CDR3 covers 16 residues. Unmatched junction bases numbered 4, after V lost 4 bases and J lost 3 bases. The CDR3 protein is CASSLDRGLYNSPLHF. The CDR3 DNA sequence: TGTGCCAGCAGTTTGGACAGGGGTCTCTATAATTCACCCCTCCACTTT.

The V call is TRBV23-1, the J call TRBJ2-2, with D perhaps matching TRBD2 (5 bases). TRBV23-1 is noted as an ORF with a role that remains uncertain. Trimming removed 2 bases from V and 8 bases from J, with 21 bases in between. This CDR3 has 17 residues. The CDR3 spells CASSQQDSPSRGGELFF. CDR3 DNA: TGCGCCAGCAGTCAACAGGACTCCCCTTCGCGAGGAGGGGAGCTGTTTTTT.

The chain recombines TRBV28 with TRBJ1-6; weak D call: TRBD1 (5 bases). CDR3 length: 18 amino acids. Deletions cut 3 bases from V and 5 bases from J, with 20 bases between. Germline CDR1 MDHEN, CDR2 SYDVKM. For the CDR3, the DNA is TGTGCCAGCAGTTTTTGGGAACCCGGAGGACAAGATAATTCACCCCTCCACTTT. Its translation: CASSFWEPGGQDNSPLHF.

The gene calls are TRBV3-1 (or the pseudogene TRBV3-2) and TRBJ1-1; possible D gene TRBD1, 5 bases. This CDR3 comprises 13 residues. The germline V gene encodes CDR1 LGHDT and CDR2 YNNKEL (reference sequence). Trimming left V 4 bases short and J 1 base short, with 7 bases between. CDR3 in amino acids: CASSPGGNTEAFF. The CDR3 nucleotides are TGTGCCAGCAGCCCGGGGGGGAACACTGAAGCTTTCTTT.

The genes are TRBV27 and TRBJ1-5, with 8 bases lining up with TRBD1. The CDR3 sequence is 16 residues long. V shed 6 bases, J shed 0 bases, and the junction held 7 bases outside the gene matches. Germline CDR1 and CDR2: MNHEY and SMNVEV (reference sequence). The CDR3 DNA sequence: TGTGCCAGCAGACCAGACAGGGGCTATAGCAATCAGCCCCAGCATTTT. As protein: CASRPDRGYSNQPQHF.

The chain joins TRBV27 to TRBJ1-1; D is perhaps TRBD1 (6 bases). Germline V gene lookup returns CDR1 MNHEY and CDR2 SMNVEV (reference sequence). Trimming took 6 bases from V and 1 from J, leaving 9 bases between them. The CDR3 loop spans 13 amino acids. The CDR3 bases are TGTGCCAGCAGCAGGGGACGGAACACTGAAGCTTTCTTT. It is translated as CASSRGRNTEAFF.

The table lists this clone with a count of one. This chain connects TRBV5-4 to TRBJ1-3; 7 bases match TRBD1. The V segment lost 0 bases and the J segment 2 bases; nucleotides outside the gene matches: 2. The CDR3 is 15 residues long. The V gene's germline CDR1 is SGHNT and CDR2 YYREEE (reference sequence). The CDR3 here is CASSLEGAAGNTIYF. The CDR3 coding sequence is TGTGCCAGCAGCTTGGAGGGGGCAGCTGGAAACACCATATATTTT.